Reported below is one T cell receptor beta chain. These data belong to a study of blood T cell repertoires in COVID-19. On the study more broadly: COVID-19 samples from acute and convalescent phases originated in the United States, Italy and Spain. From T cells, B-cell-depleted T cells, or PBMCs came the material, which was cDNA or gDNA.

Per the authors' pipeline: Cell counts per sample came from amplifying reference gene primers. Sequenced by immunoSEQ multiplex PCR; TCRdb stores in-frame clones only, minus some. From that table come the V and J calls and clone size; the DNA was used to work out D and trimming. The sample yields over 85,000 clones, around nine tenths seen once. The CDR3 has 14 amino acids. V lost 8 bases to trimming and J lost 3 bases, with 15 bases between them. Germline V gene lookup returns CDR1 LGHDT and CDR2 YNNKEL (reference sequence). The receptor comes from a man aged 40-49 years with acute or convalescent COVID-19. The chain uses TRBV3-1 (or the pseudogene TRBV3-2) and TRBJ2-3, with TRBD2 as a possible D gene (6 bases). The sequenced material came from peripheral blood. The CDR3 is CASGSWRGTDTQYF. The CDR3 coding sequence is TGTGCCAGCGGCTCGTGGCGGGGAACAGATACGCAGTATTTT.